This TCR beta chain is drawn from a study of blood T cell repertoires in COVID-19. The V gene lost 4 bases and the J gene lost 0 bases, with 7 bases spanning the gap. CDR3 length: 14 amino acids. Germline V gene lookup returns CDR1 MNHEY and CDR2 SVGAGI. Using immunoSEQ multiplex PCR, the repertoire was profiled, and TCRdb retains in-frame clones only, with some absent. Among some 290,000 clones listed, more than 85% were seen once. This chain uses TRBV6-5 with TRBJ1-3, with D maybe TRBD1 (5 bases). The receptor comes from a man younger than 35 with active or convalescent COVID-19. The sequenced material came from peripheral blood. The CDR3 sequence: CASSFTGSGNTIYF. The CDR3 region has the DNA TGTGCCAGCAGTTTCACAGGCTCTGGAAACACCATATATTTT.